The sequence of this TCR beta chain was determined in a study of blood T cells in healthy people across ages. Study conclusions and caveats: Unsorted PBMC material precluded a definitive naive versus antigen-experienced comparison. The fall in TCR beta diversity per million T cells was roughly linear with age.

Per-sample yields of isolated PBMCs were at least 6.5 million. There were at least 5.5 micrograms of total RNA extracted from every sample. A word on this clonotype: Its antigen is as yet unknown.

Together with a sample-barcoded 5' primer, a J-beta primer mix was included in a second PCR lasting about 7 to 11 cycles. In TCRdb, the 5' RACE reads were re-called with MiXCR into one record per CDR3 protein. The repertoire holds approximately 810,000 distinct CDR3 sequences, 29% seen once, with 17% in the top ten. V was clipped by 5 bases and J by 8 bases; unmatched bases: 10. Per germline, CDR1 DFQATT and CDR2 SNEGSKA (reference sequence). The CDR3 runs 13 residues. The specimen sequenced was blood. This receptor was obtained from a woman of 80 years or more in good health. The chain carries TRBV20-1 and TRBJ1-2; the match to TRBD1 covers 8 bases. Here the CDR3 reads CSAAAGTGVGYTF. The CDR3 DNA reads TGCAGTGCTGCCGCTGGGACAGGCGTCGGCTACACCTTC.